The present T cell receptor (beta chain) was sequenced within a study of blood T cells in healthy people across ages. Study findings and constraints: In long-lived donors, naive CD4+ cell counts and diversity exceeded those of aged donors. Because sorting was not performed, PBMCs prevented conclusive naive versus antigen-experienced comparison. Lack of knowledge of donor CMV status possibly confounded expanded clonotype changes.

In its sample, this clonotype was seen a few times. Its antigen is still unknown. Primed by a sample-barcoded 5' primer and a J-beta primer mix, a second PCR proceeded for 7 to 11 cycles. Each CDR3 protein is one row after TCRdb ran MiXCR on the 5' RACE reads. Of 850,000 to 950,000 distinct CDR3 sequences in the sample, 25% to 35% were seen once. From germline, CDR1 is MNHEY and CDR2 SVGAGI. With 0 bases removed from V and 10 bases from J, the gap between germline ends came to 28 bases. The CDR3 contains 19 residues. The receptor was derived from a woman of 80 years or more in good health. Sequencing input: blood. This chain connects TRBV6-5 to TRBJ2-1; tentatively, D is TRBD2 (7 bases). The CDR3 region has the DNA TGTGCCAGCAGTTACTCCCACTCAAGTAGGGGGGGGCTCCTTAGGGAGCAGTTCTTC. Its translation is CASSYSHSSRGGLLREQFF.